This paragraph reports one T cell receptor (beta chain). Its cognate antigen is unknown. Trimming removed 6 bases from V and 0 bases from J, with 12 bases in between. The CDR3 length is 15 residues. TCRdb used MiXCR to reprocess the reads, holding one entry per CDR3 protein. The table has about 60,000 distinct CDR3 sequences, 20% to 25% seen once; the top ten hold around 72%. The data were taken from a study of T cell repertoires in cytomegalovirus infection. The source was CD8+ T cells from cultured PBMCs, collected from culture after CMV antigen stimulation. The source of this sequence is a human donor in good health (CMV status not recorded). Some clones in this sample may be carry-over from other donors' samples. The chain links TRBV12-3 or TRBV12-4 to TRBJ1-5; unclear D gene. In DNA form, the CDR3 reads TGTGCCAGCAGCCCGGACGGGTATAGCAATCAGCCCCAGCATTTT. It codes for CASSPDGYSNQPQHF.